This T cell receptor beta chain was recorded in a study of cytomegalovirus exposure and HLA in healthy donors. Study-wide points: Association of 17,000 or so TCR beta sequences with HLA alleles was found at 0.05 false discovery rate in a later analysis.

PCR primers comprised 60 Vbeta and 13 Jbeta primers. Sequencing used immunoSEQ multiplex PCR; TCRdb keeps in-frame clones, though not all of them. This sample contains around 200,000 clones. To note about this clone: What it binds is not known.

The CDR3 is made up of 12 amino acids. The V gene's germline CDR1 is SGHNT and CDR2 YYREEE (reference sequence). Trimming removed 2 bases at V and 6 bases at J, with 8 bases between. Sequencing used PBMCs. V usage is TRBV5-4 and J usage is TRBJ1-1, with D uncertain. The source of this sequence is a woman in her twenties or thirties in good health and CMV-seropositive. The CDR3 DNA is TGTGCCAGCAGCTTACTTAACGCTGAAGCTTTCTTT. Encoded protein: CASSLLNAEAFF.